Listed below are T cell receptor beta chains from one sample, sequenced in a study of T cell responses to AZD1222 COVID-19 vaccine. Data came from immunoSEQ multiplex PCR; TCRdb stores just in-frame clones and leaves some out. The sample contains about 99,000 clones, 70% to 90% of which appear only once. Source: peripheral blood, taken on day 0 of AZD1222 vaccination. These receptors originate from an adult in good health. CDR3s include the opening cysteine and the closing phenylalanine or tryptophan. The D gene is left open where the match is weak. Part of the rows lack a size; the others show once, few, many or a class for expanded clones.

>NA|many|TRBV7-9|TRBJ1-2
TGTGCCAGCAGCTTCTTGGGGGACCCAGCCGAGTGGGGCTACACCTTC
CASSFLGDPAEWGYTF
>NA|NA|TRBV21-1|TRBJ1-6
TGTGCCAGCAGCAAATCAGGGGAGGGCTATAATTCACCCCTCCACTTT
CASSKSGEGYNSPLHF
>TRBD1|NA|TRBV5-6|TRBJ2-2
TGTGCCAGCAGCTTGGGCCGACAGGGCGGAACCGGGGAGCTGTTTTTT
CASSLGRQGGTGELFF
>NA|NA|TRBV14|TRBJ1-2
TGTGCCAGCAGCCAACGGAGGAGTTATGGCTACACCTTC
CASSQRRSYGYTF
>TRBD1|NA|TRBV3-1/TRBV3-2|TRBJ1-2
TGTGCCAGCAGTCTTAGACAGGGGGCAAATGGCTACACCTTC
CASSLRQGANGYTF
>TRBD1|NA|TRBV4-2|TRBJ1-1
TGTGCCAGCAGCCGGGACAGGGGCGCTGAAGCTTTCTTT
CASSRDRGAEAFF
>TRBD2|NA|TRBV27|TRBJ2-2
TGTGCCAGCAGTTTATTAGCGGGGGCGTCCGGGGAGCTGTTTTTT
CASSLLAGASGELFF
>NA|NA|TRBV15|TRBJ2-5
TGTGCCACCAGCACGGGCGATGGAGAGACCCAGTACTTC
CATSTGDGETQYF
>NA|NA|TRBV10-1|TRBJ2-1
TGCGCCAGCAGTGAGTCGACTGGGGCGGGAGAGGGGGAGGTGATAAATGAGCAGTTCTTC
CASSESTGAGEGEVINEQFF
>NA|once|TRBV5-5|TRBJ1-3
TGTGCCAGCAGCTCGGGGGACACTTACTCTGGAAACACCATATATTTT
CASSSGDTYSGNTIYF
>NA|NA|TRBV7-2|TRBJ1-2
TGTGCCAGCAGCTTCCTCGCGGGCAGTTCCTATGGCTACACCTTC
CASSFLAGSSYGYTF
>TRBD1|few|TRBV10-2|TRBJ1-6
TGCGCCAGCAGCTACAGGGGTGCCTATAATTCACCCCTCCACTTT
CASSYRGAYNSPLHF
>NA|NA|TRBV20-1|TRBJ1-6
TGCAGTGCTAGTCCCGGGTTTAATTCACCCCTCCACTTT
CSASPGFNSPLHF
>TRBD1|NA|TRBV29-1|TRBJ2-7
TGCAGCGCCGTCAACGCTGGACAGGGCTACGAGCAGTACTTC
CSAVNAGQGYEQYF
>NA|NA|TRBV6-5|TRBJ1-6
TGTGCCAGCACCACGGGGGGGAATAATTCACCCCTCCACTTT
CASTTGGNNSPLHF
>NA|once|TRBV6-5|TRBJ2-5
TGTGCCAGCAGTCTCCCGGACCGGACGGGGGAGACCCAGTACTTC
CASSLPDRTGETQYF
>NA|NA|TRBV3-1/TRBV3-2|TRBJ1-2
TGTGCCAGCAACCAGGGCGGCTATGGCTACACCTTC
CASNQGGYGYTF
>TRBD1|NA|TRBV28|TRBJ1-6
TGTGCCAGCAGTTTATTGCGGCAGGGGGTTGGATCCTATAATTCACCCCTCCACTTT
CASSLLRQGVGSYNSPLHF
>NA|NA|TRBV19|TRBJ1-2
TGTGCCAGTAGTGAGGGCTATGGCTACACCTTC
CASSEGYGYTF
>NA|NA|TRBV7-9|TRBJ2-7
TGTGCCAGCAGCCCCCCGGACGGAAGCTCCTACGAGCAGTACTTC
CASSPPDGSSYEQYF
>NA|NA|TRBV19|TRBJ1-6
TGTGCCAGTAAGCCACCCGGGAATTCACCCCTCCACTTT
CASKPPGNSPLHF
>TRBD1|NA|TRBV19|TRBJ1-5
TGTGCCAGTAGTATTTTAGCGACAGGGCCAGTTCAGCCCCAGCATTTT
CASSILATGPVQPQHF
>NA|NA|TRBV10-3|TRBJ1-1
TGTGCCATCAGTGTCGGCTCCCCAGTAGACACTGAAGCTTTCTTT
CAISVGSPVDTEAFF
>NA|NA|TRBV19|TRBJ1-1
TGTGCCAGTTGCCGATCGGGACGCATGAACACTGAAGCTTTCTTT
CASCRSGRMNTEAFF
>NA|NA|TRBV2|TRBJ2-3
TGTGCCAGCAGTGAAGGTACAGTAGGGAGCACAGATACGCAGTATTTT
CASSEGTVGSTDTQYF
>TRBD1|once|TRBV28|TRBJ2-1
TGTGCCAGCAGTTTCGCAGGGGGCGACTACAATGAGCAGTTCTTC
CASSFAGGDYNEQFF
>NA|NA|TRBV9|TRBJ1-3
TGTGCCAGCAGCGTAGCCCGGGTAGGCACCATATATTTT
CASSVARVGTIYF
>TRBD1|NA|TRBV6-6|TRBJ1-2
TGTGCCAGCAGTGCGGGGACAGGGGCGCCCTATGGCTACACCTTC
CASSAGTGAPYGYTF
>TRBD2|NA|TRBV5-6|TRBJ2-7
TGTGCCAGCGCTGGACTAACTCGGGAGGTGGACTCCTACGAGCAGTACTTC
CASAGLTREVDSYEQYF
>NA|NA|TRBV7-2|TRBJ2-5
TGTGCCAGCAGCTTAGACAGAAGGGGTAGAGCCCAGTACTTC
CASSLDRRGRAQYF
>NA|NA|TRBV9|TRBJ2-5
TGTGCCAGCAGCGTAGCTTCTGGAATCTACGGGAAGACCCAGTACTTC
CASSVASGIYGKTQYF
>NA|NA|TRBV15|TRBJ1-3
TGTGCCACCAGCAGAGACTCGGCAGGGACTTCCTCTGGAAACACCATATATTTT
CATSRDSAGTSSGNTIYF
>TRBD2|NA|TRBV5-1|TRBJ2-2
TGTGCCAGCAGCTCCCTAGCGGACATGAACACCGGGGAGCTGTTTTTT
CASSSLADMNTGELFF
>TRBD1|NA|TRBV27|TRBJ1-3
TGTGCCAGCAGTTCCAGGGGGACCGGAAACACCATATATTTT
CASSSRGTGNTIYF
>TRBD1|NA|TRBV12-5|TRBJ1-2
TGTGCTAGTGGCCTGGGACAGGGGGCGCGGGGCTACACCTTC
CASGLGQGARGYTF
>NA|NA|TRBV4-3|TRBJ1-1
TGCGCCAGCAGCCCCCTACAGGGCACTGAAGCTTTCTTT
CASSPLQGTEAFF
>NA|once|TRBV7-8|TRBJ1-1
TGTGCCAGCAGCTTGCTGGCTTCCGGGACGGTGAACACTGAAGCTTTCTTT
CASSLLASGTVNTEAFF
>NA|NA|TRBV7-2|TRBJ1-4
TGTGCCAGCAGCGTAGGATACAGCAAAAATGAAAAACTGTTTTTT
CASSVGYSKNEKLFF
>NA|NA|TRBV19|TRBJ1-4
TGTGCCAGTAGTAACCGGGGGGCAACTAATGAAAAACTGTTTTTT
CASSNRGATNEKLFF
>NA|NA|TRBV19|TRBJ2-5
TGTGCCAGTCGGGGAAACCTCCAAGAGACCCAGTACTTC
CASRGNLQETQYF
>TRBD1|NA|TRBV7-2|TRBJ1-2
TGTGCCAGCAGCCCACGGGGACAGGGAAGGTATGGCTACACCTTC
CASSPRGQGRYGYTF
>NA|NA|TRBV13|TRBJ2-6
TGTGCCAGCGAGAGAACGTCTGGGGCCAACGTCCTGACTTTC
CASERTSGANVLTF
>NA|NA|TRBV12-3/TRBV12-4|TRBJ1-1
TGTGCCAGCAGCCGAGGGGTTTCTGAAGCTTTCTTT
CASSRGVSEAFF